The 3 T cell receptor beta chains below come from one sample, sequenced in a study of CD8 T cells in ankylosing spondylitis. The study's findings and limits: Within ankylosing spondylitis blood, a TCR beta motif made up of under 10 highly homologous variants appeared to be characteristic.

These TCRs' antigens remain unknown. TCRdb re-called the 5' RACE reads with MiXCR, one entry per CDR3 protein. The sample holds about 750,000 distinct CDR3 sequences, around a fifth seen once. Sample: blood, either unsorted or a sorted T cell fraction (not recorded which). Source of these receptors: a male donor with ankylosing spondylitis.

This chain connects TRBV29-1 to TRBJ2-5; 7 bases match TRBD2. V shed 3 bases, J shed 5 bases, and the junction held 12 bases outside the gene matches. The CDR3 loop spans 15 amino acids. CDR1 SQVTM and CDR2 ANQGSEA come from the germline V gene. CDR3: CSVEGEGRRTETQYF. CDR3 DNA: TGCAGCGTTGAGGGGGAGGGCAGGAGGACGGAGACCCAGTACTTC.

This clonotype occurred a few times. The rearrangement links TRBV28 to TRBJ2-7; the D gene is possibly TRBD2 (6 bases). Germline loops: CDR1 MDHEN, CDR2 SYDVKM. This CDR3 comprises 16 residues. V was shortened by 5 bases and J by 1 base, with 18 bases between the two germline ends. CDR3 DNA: TGTGCCAGCAGTCCCAGCGTGTGGACTACTTCCTACGAGCAGTACTTC. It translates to CASSPSVWTTSYEQYF.

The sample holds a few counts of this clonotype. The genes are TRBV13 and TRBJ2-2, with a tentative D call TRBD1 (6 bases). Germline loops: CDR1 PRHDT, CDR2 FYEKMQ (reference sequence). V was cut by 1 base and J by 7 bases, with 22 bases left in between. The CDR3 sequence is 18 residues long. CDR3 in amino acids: CASSLVGRGDPNVGELFF. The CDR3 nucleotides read TGTGCCAGCAGCTTAGTCGGCAGGGGAGACCCAAACGTCGGGGAGCTGTTTTTT.